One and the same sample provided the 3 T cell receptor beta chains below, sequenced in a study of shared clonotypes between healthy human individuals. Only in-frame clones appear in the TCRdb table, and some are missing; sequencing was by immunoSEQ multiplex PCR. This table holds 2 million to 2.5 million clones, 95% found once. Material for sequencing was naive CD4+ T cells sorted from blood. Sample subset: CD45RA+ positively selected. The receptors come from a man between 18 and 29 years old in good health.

This CDR3 is CASSMDRYGYTF. The CDR3 nucleotides read TGCGCCAGCAGCATGGACAGATATGGCTACACCTTC. This rearrangement joins TRBV5-1 to TRBJ1-2, with a weak D call TRBD1 (6 bases). This CDR3 region has 12 residues. Per germline, CDR1 SGHRS and CDR2 YFSETQ. Deletions cut 4 bases from V and 5 bases from J, with 9 bases between.

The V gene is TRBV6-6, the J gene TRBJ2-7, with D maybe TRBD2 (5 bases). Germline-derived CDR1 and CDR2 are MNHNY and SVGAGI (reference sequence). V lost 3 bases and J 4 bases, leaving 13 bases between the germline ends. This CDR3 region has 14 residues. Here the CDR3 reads CASSYVGEEYEQYF. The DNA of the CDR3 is TGTGCCAGCAGTTATGTGGGAGAGGAATACGAGCAGTACTTC.

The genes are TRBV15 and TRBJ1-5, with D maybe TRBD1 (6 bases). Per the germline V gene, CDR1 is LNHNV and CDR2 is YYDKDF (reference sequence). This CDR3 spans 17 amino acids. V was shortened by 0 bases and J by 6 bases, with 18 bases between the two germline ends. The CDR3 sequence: CATSREDYYRAGQPQHF. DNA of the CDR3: TGTGCCACCAGCAGAGAGGACTATTACAGGGCGGGTCAGCCCCAGCATTTT.